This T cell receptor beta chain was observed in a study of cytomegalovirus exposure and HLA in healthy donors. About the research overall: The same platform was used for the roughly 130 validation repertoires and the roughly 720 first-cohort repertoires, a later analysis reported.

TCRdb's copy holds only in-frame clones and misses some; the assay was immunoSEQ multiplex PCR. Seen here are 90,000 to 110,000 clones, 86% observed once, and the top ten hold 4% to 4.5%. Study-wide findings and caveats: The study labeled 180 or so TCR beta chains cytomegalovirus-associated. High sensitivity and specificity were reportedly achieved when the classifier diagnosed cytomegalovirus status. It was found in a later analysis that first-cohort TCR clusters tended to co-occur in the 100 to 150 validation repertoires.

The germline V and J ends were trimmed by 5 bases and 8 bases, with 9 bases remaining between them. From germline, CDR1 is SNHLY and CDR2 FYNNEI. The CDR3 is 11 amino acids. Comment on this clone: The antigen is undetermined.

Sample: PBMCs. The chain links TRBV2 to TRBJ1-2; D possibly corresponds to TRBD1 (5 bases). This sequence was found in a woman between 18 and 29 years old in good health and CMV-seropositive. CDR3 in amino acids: CASSPQGGYTF. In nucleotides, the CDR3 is TGTGCCAGCAGTCCTCAGGGAGGCTACACCTTC. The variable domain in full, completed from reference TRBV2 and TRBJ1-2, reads EPEVTQTPSHQVTQMGQEVILRCVPISNHLYFYWYRQILGQKVEFLVSFYNNEISEKSEIFDDQFSVERPDGSNFTLKIRSTKLEDSAMYFCASSPQGGYTFGSGTRLTVV.